The 26 T cell receptor beta chains below come from one sample, sequenced in a study of T cells in narcolepsy. Produced via immunoSEQ multiplex PCR; TCRdb's table is partial and in-frame only. The sample shows about 15,000 clones, 85% of them seen only once. What was sequenced was memory (CD45RA-) CD4+ T cells from blood. The receptors were sampled from a human donor in good health.

The table lists this clone with a count of one. The V and J genes are TRBV6-1 and TRBJ2-2; a weak D match, TRBD1 (5 bases). Germline V lookup: CDR1 MNHNS, CDR2 SASEGT. The CDR3 spans 14 residues. The V gene lost 5 bases and the J gene lost 6 bases, with 13 bases spanning the gap. This CDR3 is CASSPAGAAGELFF. The CDR3 DNA reads TGTGCCAGCAGTCCGGCTGGGGCCGCCGGGGAGCTGTTTTTT.

The chain couples TRBV29-1 to TRBJ1-1; D is undetermined. CDR3 length equals 13 residues. The V gene's germline CDR1 is SQVTM and CDR2 ANQGSEA. V was clipped by 8 bases and J by 0 bases, with 13 bases between them. CDR3 in DNA: TGCAGCACTCGTCTTAGCATGAACACTGAAGCTTTCTTT. Translated, it gives CSTRLSMNTEAFF.

The chain recombines TRBV12-5 with TRBJ2-3; D may be TRBD1 (6 bases). From germline, CDR1 is LGHNT and CDR2 FRNRAP. The length of the CDR3 is 12 residues. V lost 7 bases and J 3 bases, leaving 8 bases between the germline ends. This CDR3 reads CASDRVTDTQYF. CDR3 bases: TGTGCTAGTGACAGGGTAACAGATACGCAGTATTTT.

The chain links TRBV29-1 to TRBJ1-2; tentatively, D is TRBD1 (6 bases). V lost 6 bases to trimming and J lost 4 bases, with 12 bases between them. CDR1 SQVTM and CDR2 ANQGSEA come from the germline V gene. This CDR3 contains 12 residues. CDR3 nucleotides: TGCAGCGTCCAACAGGGTCCCTATGGCTACACCTTC. Translation: CSVQQGPYGYTF.

CDR3 residues: CASSGRGLADFYNEQFF. CDR3 DNA sequence: TGCGCCAGCAGCGGCCGGGGGCTAGCGGACTTTTACAATGAGCAGTTCTTC. V gene TRBV5-1 combines with J gene TRBJ2-1; possible D gene TRBD2, 7 bases. This CDR3 comprises 17 residues. Per the germline V gene, CDR1 is SGHRS and CDR2 is YFSETQ. The V end lost 4 bases, the J end lost 4 bases, and 21 bases lay between the germline ends.

This chain connects TRBV7-8 to TRBJ2-3; tentative D call: TRBD2 (6 bases). Germline V lookup: CDR1 SGHVS, CDR2 FQNEAQ. With 1 base removed from V and 8 bases from J, the gap between germline ends came to 10 bases. The CDR3 spans 13 residues. This CDR3 reads CASSLVDGSTQYF. The DNA of the CDR3 is TGTGCCAGCAGCTTAGTGGACGGGAGTACGCAGTATTTT.

V and J are TRBV6-6 and TRBJ2-1; 8 bases match TRBD2. The germline gives CDR1 MNHNY, CDR2 SVGAGI (reference sequence). The CDR3 is 15 amino acids. The V segment lost 6 bases and the J segment 2 bases; nucleotides outside the gene matches: 6. This CDR3 is CASRREAGAYNEQFF. DNA for the CDR3: TGTGCCAGCAGGCGGGAGGCAGGGGCCTACAATGAGCAGTTCTTC.

The gene calls are TRBV6-1 and TRBJ1-3; 8 positions agree with TRBD1. Trimming at V came to 6 bases and at J to 5 bases, leaving 3 bases not matched to a gene. CDR1 is MNHNS, CDR2 SASEGT, per germline. The CDR3 loop spans 13 amino acids. In DNA form, the CDR3 reads TGTGCCAGCAGGGGGACAGGTCGAAACACCATATATTTT. Amino acids: CASRGTGRNTIYF.

This chain links TRBV4-1 with TRBJ2-7; D remains unclear. This CDR3 contains 14 residues. V was shortened by 4 bases and J by 3 bases, with 13 bases between the two germline ends. Germline lookup yields CDR1 MGHRA and CDR2 YSYEKL. The CDR3 nucleotides are TGCGCCAGCAGCCCCCTAGGAGCCTTCTACGAGCAGTACTTC. Translated, it gives CASSPLGAFYEQYF.

The J gene is TRBJ2-1, the V gene TRBV6-1; D unresolved. CDR1 is MNHNS, CDR2 SASEGT, per germline. V was trimmed by 1 base and J by 0 bases, leaving 10 bases between them. CDR3 length: 16 residues. The CDR3 nucleotides are TGTGCCAGCAGTGAAGGGTGGGGTGGCTCCTACAATGAGCAGTTCTTC. Protein sequence: CASSEGWGGSYNEQFF.

This rearrangement joins TRBV5-4 to TRBJ2-5, with unresolved D. The tail of the sequence fits TRBJ2-7 better, so the J call may be wrong. The CDR3 consists of 15 residues. CDR1 is SGHNT, CDR2 YYREEE, per germline (reference sequence). CDR3 in DNA: TGTGCCAGCAGCTTGGATGCGGTGAGCTCCTACGAGCAGTACTTC. Translation: CASSLDAVSSYEQYF.

The chain couples TRBV2 to TRBJ2-7; D ambiguous. The germline gives CDR1 SNHLY, CDR2 FYNNEI. V shed 8 bases and J shed 3 bases, with 8 bases lying between them. The CDR3 is 11 residues long. The CDR3 spells CASGEDYEQYF. The CDR3 DNA sequence: TGTGCCAGCGGAGAAGACTACGAGCAGTACTTC.

The V gene is TRBV6-6, the J gene TRBJ2-1, with 7 bases fitting TRBD2. CDR3 length: 13 residues. Looked up from germline, CDR1 is MNHNY and CDR2 is SVGAGI (reference sequence). The CDR3 region has the DNA TGTCCCGGTCGGGGCGGGAGAGGTGATGAGCAGTTCTTC. Translated, it gives CPGRGGRGDEQFF.

The chain joins TRBV5-6 to TRBJ1-3; D perhaps matches TRBD1 (5 bases). The CDR3 is made up of 16 amino acids. Germline CDR1 is SGHDT and CDR2 is YYEEEE. Trimming cost V 4 bases and J 0 bases, with 14 bases left between them. The CDR3 DNA sequence: TGTGCCAGCAGCGGCGGGCAGGGAAGCTCTGGAAACACCATATATTTT. Translation: CASSGGQGSSGNTIYF.

J is TRBJ1-4 and V is TRBV4-1; the match to TRBD1 covers 8 bases. V lost 6 bases and J lost 8; bases outside the gene matches: 8. There are 14 residues in the CDR3. Germline V lookup: CDR1 MGHRA, CDR2 YSYEKL. The CDR3 here is CASRGTGFGEKLFF. CDR3 in DNA: TGCGCCAGCAGGGGGACAGGCTTTGGGGAAAAACTGTTTTTT.

This rearrangement joins TRBV5-8 to TRBJ2-5; D is unresolved. Germline V CDR1 and CDR2: SGHTS, YDEGEE. Trimming took 1 base from V and 2 from J, leaving 6 bases between them. The CDR3 is 13 amino acids. Here the CDR3 reads CASSLNSQETQYF. The DNA for the CDR3 is TGTGCCAGCAGCTTGAACAGTCAAGAGACCCAGTACTTC.

The chain uses TRBV2 and TRBJ2-5; 12 bases align to TRBD2. Unmatched junction bases numbered 5, after V lost 7 bases and J lost 5 bases. The CDR3 runs 14 residues. Germline assignment: CDR1 SNHLY and CDR2 FYNNEI. The CDR3 loop is CASTSGGAGETQYF. The DNA of the CDR3 is TGTGCCAGCACTAGCGGGGGGGCAGGGGAGACCCAGTACTTC.

This clone was seen only a few times. V and J are TRBV6-9 and TRBJ2-7; TRBD1 agrees at 8 bases. Germline V gene data show CDR1 as MNHGY and CDR2 as SVAAGI. With 7 bases clipped from V and 6 bases from J, the junction kept 8 bases outside the gene matches. The CDR3 is 13 amino acids. In nucleotides, the CDR3 is TGTGCCAGCAAACCAGGGCAGGGGGCCGAGCAGTACTTC. This sequence encodes CASKPGQGAEQYF.

This clone is a singleton in its sample. The chain recombines TRBV7-2 with TRBJ2-3; 12 nucleotides match TRBD2. The CDR3 consists of 14 residues. Germline V CDR1 and CDR2: SGHTA, FQGNSA. V lost 8 bases, J lost 6 bases, and 6 bases stayed unmatched. Here the CDR3 reads CASGTSGGRDTQYF. The CDR3 nucleotides read TGTGCCAGCGGAACTAGCGGGGGGCGTGATACGCAGTATTTT.

This clone was recorded only once. The CDR3 loop is CASSLTPNTGELFF. The CDR3 DNA follows: TGTGCCAGCTCACTCACACCGAACACCGGGGAGCTGTTTTTT. The J gene is TRBJ2-2, the V gene TRBV18, with no clear D. Germline V lookup: CDR1 KGHSH, CDR2 LQKENI. V shed 4 bases and J shed 0 bases, with 6 bases lying between them. This CDR3 is built from 14 residues. Based on the CDR3 plus reference TRBV18 and TRBJ2-2, the full variable domain is NAGVMQNPRHLVRRRGQEARLRCSPMKGHSHVYWYRQLPEEGLKFMVYLQKENIIDESGMPKERFSAEFPKEGPSILRIQQVVRGDSAAYFCASSLTPNTGELFFGEGSRLTVL.

This chain links TRBV25-1 with TRBJ2-7, with D possibly TRBD1 on 6 matching bases. V lost 3 bases and J lost 2, with 17 bases in between. Germline CDR1 and CDR2: MGHDK and SYGVNS. The CDR3 is made up of 16 amino acids. DNA for the CDR3: TGTGCCAGCAGTGACCTGGACAGCGCTAAAACCTACGAGCAGTACTTC. Its protein is CASSDLDSAKTYEQYF.

This clone has just a few counts. The rearrangement links TRBV4-1 to TRBJ2-5; D not resolved. This CDR3 has 15 amino acids. Germline V gene data show CDR1 as MGHRA and CDR2 as YSYEKL. V was cut by 4 bases and J by 5 bases, with 17 bases left in between. DNA of the CDR3: TGCGCCAGCAGCCTCCTTTCCGGCCTTGGGGAGACCCAGTACTTC. Amino acids: CASSLLSGLGETQYF.

The chain links TRBV10-1 to TRBJ2-2; TRBD2 is a possible D gene (5 bases). The CDR3 contains 13 residues. Germline V gene data show CDR1 as WNHNN and CDR2 as SYGVQD (reference sequence). Trimming took 4 bases from V and 7 from J, leaving 10 bases between them. DNA of the CDR3: TGCGCCAGCAGTGCGAGGGCTGGCGGGGAGCTGTTTTTT. This gives the protein CASSARAGGELFF.

CDR3 nucleotide sequence: TGCGCCAGCAGCCAAGAGCAGGGGACAGGCCTCAAAAACATTCAGTACTTC. Its protein is CASSQEQGTGLKNIQYF. The chain combines TRBV4-3 with TRBJ2-4; 8 positions match TRBD1. The germline CDR1 and CDR2 sequences are LGHNA and YSLEER. V lost 0 bases, J lost 3 bases, and 7 bases stayed unmatched. CDR3 length: 17 amino acids.

The rearrangement uses TRBV16 and TRBJ1-1, with unresolved D. Trimming pared 4 bases from V and 7 bases from J, leaving 13 bases between. Germline CDR1 is KGHSY and CDR2 is FQNENV. CDR3 length: 13 residues. The CDR3 nucleotides are TGTGCCAGCAGCCCTCGGGTGGGGTTTGAAGCTTTCTTT. Translated, it gives CASSPRVGFEAFF.

A single count supports this clone. This rearrangement joins TRBV6-1 to TRBJ2-7, with 14 nucleotides matching TRBD2. Germline V lookup: CDR1 MNHNS, CDR2 SASEGT. With 6 bases clipped from V and 5 bases from J, the junction kept 3 bases outside the gene matches. The CDR3 is 14 amino acids. The CDR3 region is CASSGLAGGHEQYF. Here the CDR3 DNA reads TGTGCCAGCAGCGGACTAGCGGGAGGTCACGAGCAGTACTTC.